Sequencing of this T cell receptor (beta chain) was carried out in a study of blood T cell repertoires in COVID-19. Across the study: The samples span acute and convalescent COVID-19 from the United States, Italy and Spain. T cells, B-cell-depleted T cells, or PBMCs supplied cDNA or gDNA.

Trimming removed 4 bases from V and 4 bases from J; junction bases left unmatched: 8. Germline CDR1 is SGHRS and CDR2 is YFSETQ. The CDR3 runs to 16 residues. In the original processing: The assay estimated nucleated cells by amplifying reference gene primers. Method: immunoSEQ multiplex PCR; TCRdb's copy keeps in-frame clones and lacks some. The V and J calls and clone size are taken from that table; D and trimming were inferred from the DNA. The sample yields just over 150,000 clones, 85% seen once. The receptor's source is a human donor with acute or convalescent COVID-19. The donor label of this sample is uncertain. Input material: peripheral blood. This sequence joins TRBV5-1 and TRBJ2-3, with 11 bases fitting TRBD2. Here the CDR3 DNA reads TGCGCCAGCAGCCTCCTAGCGGGGGGCCTCCCAGATACGCAGTATTTT. Its translation: CASSLLAGGLPDTQYF. Full variable domain (missing parts from reference TRBV5-1 and TRBJ2-3): KAGVTQTPRYLIKTRGQQVTLSCSPISGHRSVSWYQQTPGQGLQFLFEYFSETQRNKGNFPGRFSGRQFSNSRSEMNVSTLELGDSALYLCASSLLAGGLPDTQYFGPGTRLTVL.